A selection of T cell receptor beta chains follows, all from one sample in a study of neurological immune-mediated disorders. TCRdb called the 5' RACE reads again in MiXCR, with one record for every CDR3 protein. The sample carries 67,000 or so distinct CDR3 sequences, about an eighth recorded once. The sample was PBMCs. These receptors all come from a female donor with HTLV-1-associated myelopathy (HAM/TSP). The CDR3 runs from the conserved cysteine through the conserved F or W.

>TRBV29-1|12|TRBJ1-2
CSVERVDYGYTF
>TRBV20-1|16|TRBJ2-1
CSARDRSLAAFNEQFF
>TRBV5-1|15|TRBJ2-3
CASSLTSASTDTQYF
>TRBV9|15|TRBJ2-1
CASSVTPLANNEQFF
>TRBV11-2|15|TRBJ1-2
CASSLATGGSYGYTF
>TRBV5-6|11|TRBJ2-1
CASSSDRGLFF
>TRBV5-1|14|TRBJ2-2
CASSFLGETGELFF
>TRBV5-1|15|TRBJ2-1
CASSSGRGVYNEQFF
>TRBV3-1|15|TRBJ1-1
CASSQDTSRAPEAFF
>TRBV12-3/TRBV12-4|14|TRBJ1-1
CASRRQGKNTEAFF
>TRBV9|14|TRBJ1-1
CASSEAGGWTEAFF
>TRBV7-6|19|TRBJ2-5
CASSTYGEGANSAKETQYF
>TRBV6-6|12|TRBJ2-1
CASRGDYNEQFF
>TRBV20-1|14|TRBJ2-5
CSARECLAWETQYF
>TRBV18|19|TRBJ1-4
CASSPLTGGALRRNEKLFF
>TRBV5-1|16|TRBJ1-4
CASSRPDGPTNEKLFF
>TRBV7-2|14|TRBJ2-5
CSSSLSGGGETQYF
>TRBV24-1|18|TRBJ2-1
CATSDLQLSSGGHNEQFF
>TRBV7-9|12|TRBJ2-2
CAAQDFTGELFF
>TRBV7-2|15|TRBJ2-3
CASSRQSGGSNTQYF
>TRBV9|22|TRBJ2-3
CASSFYICSADPGRVSTGTQYF
>TRBV12-3/TRBV12-4|16|TRBJ2-2
CASSFRGSFFGGELFF
>TRBV5-1|15|TRBJ2-5
CASSLGTLGEETQYF
>TRBV15|16|TRBJ2-3
CATSSGTSAYTDTQYF
>TRBV28|17|TRBJ1-5
CASILGGGLYSNQLQHF
>TRBV7-2|14|TRBJ2-7
CASRSAGSSYEQYF